This entry is about one T cell receptor beta chain. The data are from a study of blood T cell repertoires in COVID-19. TCRdb's copy holds only in-frame clones and misses some; the assay was immunoSEQ multiplex PCR. Seen here are approximately 230,000 clones, roughly 85% observed once, and the top ten hold 2.2%. The specimen sequenced was peripheral blood. This TCR was recovered from a man aged 30 to 39 who had recovered from COVID-19.

DNA of the CDR3: TGCAGTGCTGGGCGGGGCGGTGGCTACACCTTC. It encodes CSAGRGGGYTF. The gene calls are TRBV20-1 and TRBJ1-2, with D perhaps matching TRBD1 (5 bases). The ends were cut back, 5 bases at V and 7 bases at J, with 11 bases in the middle. Per germline, CDR1 DFQATT and CDR2 SNEGSKA (reference sequence). The CDR3 is 11 amino acids.